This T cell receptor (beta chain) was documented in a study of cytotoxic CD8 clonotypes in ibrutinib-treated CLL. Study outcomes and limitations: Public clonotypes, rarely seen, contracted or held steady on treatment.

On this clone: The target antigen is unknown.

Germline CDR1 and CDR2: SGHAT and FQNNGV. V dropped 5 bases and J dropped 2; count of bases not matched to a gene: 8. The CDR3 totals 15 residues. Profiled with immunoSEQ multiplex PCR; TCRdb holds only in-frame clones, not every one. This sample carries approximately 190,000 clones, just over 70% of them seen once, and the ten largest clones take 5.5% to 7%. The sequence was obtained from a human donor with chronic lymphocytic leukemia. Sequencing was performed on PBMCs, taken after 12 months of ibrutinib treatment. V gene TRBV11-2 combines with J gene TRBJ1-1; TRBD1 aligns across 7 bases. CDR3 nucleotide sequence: TGTGCCAGCAGCCTACCGACAGGGACTAACACTGAAGCTTTCTTT. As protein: CASSLPTGTNTEAFF.